This T cell receptor (beta chain) was captured by sequencing in a study of shared clonotypes between healthy human individuals. Assay used: immunoSEQ multiplex PCR; TCRdb lists only in-frame clones, some missing. The repertoire includes around 1.5 million clones, under 99% of them detected once, and 0.4% to 0.45% sits in the top ten. V was shortened by 3 bases and J by 0 bases, with 13 bases between the two germline ends. CDR1 is LNHDA and CDR2 is SQIVND in the germline V gene (reference sequence). The CDR3 covers 16 residues. The receptor comes from a man aged 25-45 years in good health. The V gene is TRBV19, the J gene TRBJ2-3; D not certain. The sequenced sample consisted of naive CD4+ T cells sorted from blood. Subset: CD45RA+ positively selected. CDR3 sequence: CASSIGLMTSTDTQYF. The CDR3 DNA reads as TGTGCCAGTAGTATCGGTCTTATGACTAGCACAGATACGCAGTATTTT.